The following is a T cell receptor beta chain sequence with its context. Its antigen is currently unknown. The sample belongs to a study of CD8+CD57+ T cells in acquired aplastic anemia. About the research overall: Sorted CD4+ and CD8+ cells yielded DNA averaging around 3 ug. The study obtained approximately 11 million reads on average for CD4+ cells from healthy donors.

The germline V gene has CDR1 LNHDA and CDR2 SQIVND (reference sequence). The J segment lost 5 bases and the V segment lost 1 base, leaving 4 bases of the junction unmatched. The CDR3 has 15 amino acids. Study-wide points: Patient and control CD8+ Simpson's diversity was not significantly different.

Genomic DNA, serving as template, underwent TCR beta VDJ and CDR3 profiling. TCRdb re-derived calls from the reads in MiXCR, one entry per CDR3 protein. The sample holds fewer than 200,000 distinct CDR3 sequences, 50% to 75% seen once. The sequencing input was sorted CD4+, CD8+, or CD8+CD57+ T cells (not recorded which) from PBMCs. This receptor was identified in a human donor in good health. The chain joins TRBV19 to TRBJ1-5; 8 nucleotides align to TRBD1. CDR3 in amino acids: CASSIATGEDQPQHF. DNA of the CDR3: TGTGCCAGTAGTATAGCGACAGGGGAAGATCAGCCCCAGCATTTT.